This T cell receptor (beta chain) was found in a study of identifying expanded T cells in peripheral blood. Generated by immunoSEQ multiplex PCR, the TCRdb table keeps only in-frame clones and is missing some. The data hold 90,000 to 120,000 clones, with 85% to 90% observed a single time. The V end lost 0 bases, the J end lost 0 bases, and 6 bases lay between the germline ends. Germline lookup yields CDR1 LGHNA and CDR2 YSLEER. There are 14 residues in the CDR3. Notes on this clone: Its antigen remains unknown.

Broader study findings: Clone count variance between roughly two-week samples rose with total template count.

This chain joins TRBV4-3 and TRBJ2-7, with unresolved D. Sequencing was performed on blood. This sequence was found in a person aged 18 to 70 in good health. The CDR3 DNA follows: TGCGCCAGCAGCCAAGATCAGGCCTCCTACGAGCAGTACTTC. This sequence encodes CASSQDQASYEQYF.